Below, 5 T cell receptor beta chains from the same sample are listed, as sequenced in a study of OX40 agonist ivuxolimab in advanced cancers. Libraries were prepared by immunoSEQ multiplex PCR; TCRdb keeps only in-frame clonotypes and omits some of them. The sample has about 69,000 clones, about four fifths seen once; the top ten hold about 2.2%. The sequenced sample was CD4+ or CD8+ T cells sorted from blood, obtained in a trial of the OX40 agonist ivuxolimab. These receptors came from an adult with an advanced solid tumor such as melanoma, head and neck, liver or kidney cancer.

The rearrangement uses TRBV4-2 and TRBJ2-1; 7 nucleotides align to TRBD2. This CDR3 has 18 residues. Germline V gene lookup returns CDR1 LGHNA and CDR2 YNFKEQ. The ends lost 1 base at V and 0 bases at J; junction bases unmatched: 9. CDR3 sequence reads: CASSQVGGGASSYNEQFF. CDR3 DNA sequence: TGTGCCAGCAGCCAAGTGGGGGGAGGGGCCAGCTCCTACAATGAGCAGTTCTTC.

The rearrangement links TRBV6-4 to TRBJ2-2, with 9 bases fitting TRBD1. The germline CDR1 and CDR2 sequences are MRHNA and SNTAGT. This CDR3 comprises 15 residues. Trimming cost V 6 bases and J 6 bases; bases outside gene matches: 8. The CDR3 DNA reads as TGTGCCAGCAGGGAGGGACAGGGTGAGCCCGGGGAGCTGTTTTTT. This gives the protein CASREGQGEPGELFF.

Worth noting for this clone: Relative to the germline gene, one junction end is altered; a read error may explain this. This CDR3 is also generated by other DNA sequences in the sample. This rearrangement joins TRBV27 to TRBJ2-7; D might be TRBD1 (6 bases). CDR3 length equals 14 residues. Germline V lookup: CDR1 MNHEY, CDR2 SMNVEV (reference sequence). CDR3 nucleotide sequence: TGTGCCAGCAGTCTATCAGGGGCAACCTACGAGCAGTACTTC. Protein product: CASSLSGATYEQYF.

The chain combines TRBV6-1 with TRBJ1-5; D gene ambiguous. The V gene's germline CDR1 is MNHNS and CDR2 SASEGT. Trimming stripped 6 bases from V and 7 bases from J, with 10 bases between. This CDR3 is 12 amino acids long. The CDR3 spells CASSPIGQPQHF. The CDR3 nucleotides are TGTGCCAGCAGCCCCATCGGGCAGCCCCAGCATTTT.

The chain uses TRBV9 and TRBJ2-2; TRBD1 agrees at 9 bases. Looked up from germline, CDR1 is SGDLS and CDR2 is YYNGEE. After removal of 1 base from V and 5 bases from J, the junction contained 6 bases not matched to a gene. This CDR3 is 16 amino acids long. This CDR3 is CASSVSGTGNTGELFF. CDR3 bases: TGTGCCAGCAGCGTATCTGGGACAGGGAATACCGGGGAGCTGTTTTTT.